This T cell receptor (beta chain) originates from a study of human T cells and chemical hapten exposure (dated by TCRdb to the early 2020s). About the study as a whole: Libraries were pooled for sequencing, and variation in per-sample TCR yields was attributed mainly to small differences in library volumes within the pool. For every blood RNA sample, sequencing covered both the TCR alpha and TCR beta chains. The study tracked peripheral blood TCR repertoire changes in vivo during primary and secondary sensitization to the hapten diphenylcyclopropenone (DPC) in alopecia patients.

General study outcomes and caveats: DPC sensitization did not change how many TCRs were above 1 in 1000 frequency, and no evidence was found of alterations in global repertoire structure. After repeated subsampling, changes were observed in the strength of the expansion versus patch-test correlation and in the threshold at which the correlation became significant.

Total RNA was isolated from unfractionated whole blood collected in Tempus Blood RNA tubes. As TCR sequencing controls, roughly five healthy volunteers were used, with blood taken at day 0, 2 weeks and 6 weeks. The library was produced with 5' RACE. The listed sequencing device is Illumina MiSeq. During library preparation, unique molecular identifiers were attached to individual cDNA molecules so that TCRs could be counted in a quantitative, reproducible way. The paper's processing steps were these. A median of approximately 96,000 TCRs per sample was observed, with a range of about 20,000 to 750,000. V, J and CDR3 annotation of the TCR reads was performed with the Decombinator software suite. Every sample was subsampled to the same number of TCRs (28,000) for the PS versus PT1 abundance plots. TCRs were defined as expanded if absent before sensitization and observed at least eight times at the 2-week time point. TCRdb cleaned the public reads at Q25 with fastp, built clones with MiXCR and kept in-frame beta chains. Entries are consolidated by CDR3 protein sequence, retaining the most common genes and DNA. For this entry, the V and J calls and clone size follow TCRdb and not the study's own pipeline. This sample gives around 100,000 distinct CDR3 sequences in total; approximately 20% of them show up just once. In total, the top ten clones hold around 2.8% of the sample.

V and J lose 0 bases and 7 bases, and a span of 9 bases separates them. Measured from the cysteine to the phenylalanine, the CDR3 is 13 residues long. The retained sequence is limited to the CDR3, 39 bases, with the frame set at the first base. CDR1 and CDR2 are read off the germline V gene (reference sequence) as DFQATT and SNEGSKA. About this clonotype itself: Its antigen is currently not known. One base away there is no much larger clone; base qualities are not given.

The clonotype originates from a human donor in good health. The receptor chain draws on TRBV20-1 and TRBJ1-4; too little of a D gene remains to name it. The DNA is as follows: TGCAGTGCTAGAGATGTTACAGCTGAAAAACTGTTTTTT. Protein translation: CSARDVTAEKLFF.